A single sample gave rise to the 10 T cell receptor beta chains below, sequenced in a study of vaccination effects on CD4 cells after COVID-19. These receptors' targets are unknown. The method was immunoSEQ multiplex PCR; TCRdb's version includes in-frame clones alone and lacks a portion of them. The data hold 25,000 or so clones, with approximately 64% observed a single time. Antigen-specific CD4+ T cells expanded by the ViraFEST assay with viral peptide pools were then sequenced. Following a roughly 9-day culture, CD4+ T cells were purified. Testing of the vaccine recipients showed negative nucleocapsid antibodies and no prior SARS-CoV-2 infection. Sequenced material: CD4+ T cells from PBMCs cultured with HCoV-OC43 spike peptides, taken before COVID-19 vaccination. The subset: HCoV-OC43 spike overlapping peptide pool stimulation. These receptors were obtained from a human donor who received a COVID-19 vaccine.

Written as DNA, the CDR3 is TGTGCCAGCAGCAAATCTTGCGGGTCCTATAATTCACCCCTCCACTTT. It codes for CASSKSCGSYNSPLHF. The chain combines TRBV21-1 with TRBJ1-6. TRBV21-1 is classified as a pseudogene. This CDR3 is built from 16 residues.

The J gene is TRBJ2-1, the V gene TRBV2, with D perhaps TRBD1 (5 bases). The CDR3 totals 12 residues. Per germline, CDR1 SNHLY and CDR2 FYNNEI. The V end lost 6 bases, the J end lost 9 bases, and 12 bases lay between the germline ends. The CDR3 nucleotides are TGTGCCAGCAGACGGACACTCCCTGAGCAGTTCTTC. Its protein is CASRRTLPEQFF.

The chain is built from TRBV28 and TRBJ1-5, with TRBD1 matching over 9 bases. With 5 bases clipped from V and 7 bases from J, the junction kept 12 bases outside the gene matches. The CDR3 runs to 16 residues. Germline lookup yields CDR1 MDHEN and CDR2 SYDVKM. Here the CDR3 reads CASSERAQGAGQPQHF. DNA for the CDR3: TGTGCCAGCAGTGAAAGGGCACAGGGGGCAGGGCAGCCCCAGCATTTT.

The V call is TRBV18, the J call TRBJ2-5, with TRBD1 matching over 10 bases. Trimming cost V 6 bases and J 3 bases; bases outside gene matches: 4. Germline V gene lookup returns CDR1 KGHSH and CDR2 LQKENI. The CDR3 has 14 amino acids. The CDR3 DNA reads TGTGCCAGCTCCCTAGGGACAGGGGAAGAGACCCAGTACTTC. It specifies CASSLGTGEETQYF. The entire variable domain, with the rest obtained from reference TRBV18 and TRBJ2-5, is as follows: NAGVMQNPRHLVRRRGQEARLRCSPMKGHSHVYWYRQLPEEGLKFMVYLQKENIIDESGMPKERFSAEFPKEGPSILRIQQVVRGDSAAYFCASSLGTGEETQYFGPGTRLLVL.

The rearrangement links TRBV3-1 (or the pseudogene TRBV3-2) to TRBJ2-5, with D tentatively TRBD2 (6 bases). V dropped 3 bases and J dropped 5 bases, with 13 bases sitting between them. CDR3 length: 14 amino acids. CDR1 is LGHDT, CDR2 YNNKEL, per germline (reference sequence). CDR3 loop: CASSQGPRGETQYF. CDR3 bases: TGTGCCAGCAGCCAGGGCCCTCGGGGGGAGACCCAGTACTTC.

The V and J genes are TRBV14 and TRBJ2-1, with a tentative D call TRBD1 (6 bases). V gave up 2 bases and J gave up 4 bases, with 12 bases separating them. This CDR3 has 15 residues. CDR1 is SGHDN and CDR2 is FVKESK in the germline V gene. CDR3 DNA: TGTGCCAGCAGCCAACAACAGGGTGGGTACAATGAGCAGTTCTTC. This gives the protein CASSQQQGGYNEQFF.

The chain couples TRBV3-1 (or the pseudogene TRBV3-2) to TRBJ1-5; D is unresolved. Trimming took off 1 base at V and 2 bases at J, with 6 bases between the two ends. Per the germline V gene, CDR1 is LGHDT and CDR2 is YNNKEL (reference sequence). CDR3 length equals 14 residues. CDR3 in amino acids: CASSQVMGNQPQHF. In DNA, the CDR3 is TGTGCCAGCAGCCAAGTAATGGGCAATCAGCCCCAGCATTTT.

The CDR3 protein is CASSPRSGGDSPLHF. Written as DNA, the CDR3 is TGTGCCAGCAGTCCTCGCTCTGGGGGGGATTCACCCCTCCACTTT. This chain uses TRBV6-4 with TRBJ1-6, with D maybe TRBD1 (5 bases). The V and J ends lost 5 bases and 8 bases respectively, with 16 bases between them. Germline V CDR1 and CDR2: MRHNA, SNTAGT. This CDR3 region has 15 residues.

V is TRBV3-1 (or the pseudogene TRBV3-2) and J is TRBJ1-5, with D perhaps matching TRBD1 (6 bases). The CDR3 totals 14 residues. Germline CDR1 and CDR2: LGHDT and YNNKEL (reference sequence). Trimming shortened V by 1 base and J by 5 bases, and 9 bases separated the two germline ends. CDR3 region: CASSQGQVHQPQHF. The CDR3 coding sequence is TGTGCCAGCAGCCAAGGACAGGTCCATCAGCCCCAGCATTTT.

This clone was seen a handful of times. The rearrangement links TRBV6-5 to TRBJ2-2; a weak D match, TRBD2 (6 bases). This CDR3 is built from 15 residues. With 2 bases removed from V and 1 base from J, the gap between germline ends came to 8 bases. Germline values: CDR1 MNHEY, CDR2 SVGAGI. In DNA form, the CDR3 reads TGTGCCAGCAGTTACGGGCGGGAGAACACCGGGGAGCTGTTTTTT. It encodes CASSYGRENTGELFF.